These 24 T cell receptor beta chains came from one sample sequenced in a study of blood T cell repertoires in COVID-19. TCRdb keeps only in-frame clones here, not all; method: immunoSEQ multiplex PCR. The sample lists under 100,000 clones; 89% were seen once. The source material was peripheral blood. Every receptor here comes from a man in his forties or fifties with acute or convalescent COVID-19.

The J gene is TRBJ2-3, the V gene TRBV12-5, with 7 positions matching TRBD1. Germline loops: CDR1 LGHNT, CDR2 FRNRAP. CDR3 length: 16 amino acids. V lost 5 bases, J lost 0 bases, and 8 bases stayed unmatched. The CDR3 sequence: CASGTGDSFSTDTQYF. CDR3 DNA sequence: TGTGCTAGTGGTACCGGGGACAGTTTTAGCACAGATACGCAGTATTTT.

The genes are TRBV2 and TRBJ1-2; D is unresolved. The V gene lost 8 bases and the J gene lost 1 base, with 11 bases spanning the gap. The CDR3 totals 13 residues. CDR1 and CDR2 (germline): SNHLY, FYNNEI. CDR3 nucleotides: TGTGCCAGCGGGTTGACTAATAACTATGGCTACACCTTC. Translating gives CASGLTNNYGYTF.

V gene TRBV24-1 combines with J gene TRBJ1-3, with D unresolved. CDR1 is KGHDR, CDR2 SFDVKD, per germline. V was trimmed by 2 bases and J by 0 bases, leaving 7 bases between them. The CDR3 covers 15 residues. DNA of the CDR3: TGTGCCACCAGTGATTCCGGGTACTCTGGAAACACCATATATTTT. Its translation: CATSDSGYSGNTIYF.

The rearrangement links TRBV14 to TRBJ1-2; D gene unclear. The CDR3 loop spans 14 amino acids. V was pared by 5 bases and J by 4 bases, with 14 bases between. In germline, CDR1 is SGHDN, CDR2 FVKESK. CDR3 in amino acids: CASSYSDRTYGYTF. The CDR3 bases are TGTGCCAGCAGCTACAGTGATCGCACCTATGGCTACACCTTC. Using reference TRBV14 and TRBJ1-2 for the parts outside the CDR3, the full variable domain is EAGVTQFPSHSVIEKGQTVTLRCDPISGHDNLYWYRRVMGKEIKFLLHFVKESKQDESGMPNNRFLAERTGGTYSTLKVQPAELEDSGVYFCASSYSDRTYGYTFGSGTRLTVV.

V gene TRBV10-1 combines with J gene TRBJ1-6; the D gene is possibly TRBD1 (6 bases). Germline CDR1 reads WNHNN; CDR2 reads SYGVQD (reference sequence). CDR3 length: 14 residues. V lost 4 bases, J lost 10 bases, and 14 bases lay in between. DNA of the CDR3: TGCGCCAGCAGTGGACGACAGGTTAGGTCACCCCTCCACTTT. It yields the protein CASSGRQVRSPLHF.

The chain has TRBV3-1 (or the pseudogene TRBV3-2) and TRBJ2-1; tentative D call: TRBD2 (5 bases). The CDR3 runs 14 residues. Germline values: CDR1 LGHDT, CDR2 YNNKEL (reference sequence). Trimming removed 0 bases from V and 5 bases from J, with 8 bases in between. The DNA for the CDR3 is TGTGCCAGCAGCCAAGAGGGAGTGGACAATGAGCAGTTCTTC. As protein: CASSQEGVDNEQFF.

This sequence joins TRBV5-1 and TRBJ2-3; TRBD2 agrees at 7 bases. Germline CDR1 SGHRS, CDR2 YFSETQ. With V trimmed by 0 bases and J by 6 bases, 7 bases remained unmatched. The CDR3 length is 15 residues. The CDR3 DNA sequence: TGCGCCAGCAGCTTGGCCGGACTAGGCGGTGATACGCAGTATTTT. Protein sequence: CASSLAGLGGDTQYF.

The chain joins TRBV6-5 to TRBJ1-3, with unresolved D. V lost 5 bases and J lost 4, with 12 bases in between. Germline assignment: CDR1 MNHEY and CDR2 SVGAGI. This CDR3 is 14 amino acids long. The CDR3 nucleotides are TGTGCCAGCAGTCCGGGATTTTGGGGAAACACCATATATTTT. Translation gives CASSPGFWGNTIYF.

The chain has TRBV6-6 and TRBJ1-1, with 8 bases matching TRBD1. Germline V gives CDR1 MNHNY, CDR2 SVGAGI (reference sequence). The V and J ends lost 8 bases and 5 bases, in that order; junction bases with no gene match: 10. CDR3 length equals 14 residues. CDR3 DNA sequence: TGTGCCAGCGAACTCTCCAGGGGGCTTACTGAAGCTTTCTTT. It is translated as CASELSRGLTEAFF.

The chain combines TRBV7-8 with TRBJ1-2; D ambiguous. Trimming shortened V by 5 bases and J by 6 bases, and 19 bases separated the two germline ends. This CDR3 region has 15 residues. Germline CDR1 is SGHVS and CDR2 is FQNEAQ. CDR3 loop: CASSPKRTGGDGYTF. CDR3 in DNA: TGTGCCAGCAGCCCCAAACGGACCGGCGGGGATGGCTACACCTTC.

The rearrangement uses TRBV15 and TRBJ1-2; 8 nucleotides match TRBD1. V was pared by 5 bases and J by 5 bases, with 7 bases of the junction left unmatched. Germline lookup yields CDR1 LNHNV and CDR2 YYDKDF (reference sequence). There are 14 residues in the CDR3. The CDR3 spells CATSRQGQGYGYTF. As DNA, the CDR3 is TGTGCCACCAGCCGACAGGGGCAAGGGTATGGCTACACCTTC.

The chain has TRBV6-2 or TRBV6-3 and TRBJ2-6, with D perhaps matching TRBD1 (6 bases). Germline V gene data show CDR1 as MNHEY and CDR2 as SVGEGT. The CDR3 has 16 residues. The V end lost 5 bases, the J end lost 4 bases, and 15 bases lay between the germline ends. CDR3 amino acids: CASSTRTAPGANVLTF. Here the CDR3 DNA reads TGTGCCAGCAGTACCAGGACAGCACCCGGGGCCAACGTCCTGACTTTC.

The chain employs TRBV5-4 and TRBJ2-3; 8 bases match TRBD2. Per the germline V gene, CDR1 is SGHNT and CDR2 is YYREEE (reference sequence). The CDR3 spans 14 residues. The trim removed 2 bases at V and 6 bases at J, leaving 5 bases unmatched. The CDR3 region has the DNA TGTGCCAGCAGCTTTAGTGGCGGGGGGGATACGCAGTATTTT. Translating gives CASSFSGGGDTQYF.

The CDR3 DNA is TGTGCCAGCAGTGTTGACACCAGCTCCTACAATGAGCAGTTCTTC. Amino acids: CASSVDTSSYNEQFF. This rearrangement joins TRBV25-1 to TRBJ2-1; D is unclear. The CDR3 covers 15 residues. The V end was cut by 4 bases, the J end by 0 bases, with 10 bases between. Germline V CDR1 and CDR2: MGHDK, SYGVNS.

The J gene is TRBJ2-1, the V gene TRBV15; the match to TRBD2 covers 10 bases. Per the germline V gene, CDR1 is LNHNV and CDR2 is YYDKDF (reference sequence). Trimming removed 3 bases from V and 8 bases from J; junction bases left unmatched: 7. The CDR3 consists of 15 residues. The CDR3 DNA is TGTGCCACCAGCAGTATTAGCGGGGGGTCCGATGAGCAGTTCTTC. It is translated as CATSSISGGSDEQFF.

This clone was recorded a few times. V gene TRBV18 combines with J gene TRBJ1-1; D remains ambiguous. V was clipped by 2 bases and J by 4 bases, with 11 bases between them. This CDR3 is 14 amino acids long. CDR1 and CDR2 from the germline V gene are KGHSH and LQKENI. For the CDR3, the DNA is TGTGCCAGCTCACCATTCCCTGGGAGCACTGAAGCTTTCTTT. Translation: CASSPFPGSTEAFF.

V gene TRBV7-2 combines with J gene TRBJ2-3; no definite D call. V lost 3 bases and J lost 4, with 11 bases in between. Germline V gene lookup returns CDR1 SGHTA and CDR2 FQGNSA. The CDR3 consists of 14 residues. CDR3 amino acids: CASSFARPPDTQYF. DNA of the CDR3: TGTGCCAGCAGCTTTGCTAGACCACCAGATACGCAGTATTTT.

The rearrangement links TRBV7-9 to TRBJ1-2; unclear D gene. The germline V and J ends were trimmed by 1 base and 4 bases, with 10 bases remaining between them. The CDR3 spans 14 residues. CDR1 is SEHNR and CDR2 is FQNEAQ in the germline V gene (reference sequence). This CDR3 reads CASSLETPLYGYTF. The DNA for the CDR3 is TGTGCCAGCAGCTTAGAGACACCCCTCTATGGCTACACCTTC.

CDR3 coding DNA: TGTGCCAGCAGCTTAGACACTATGAGGGAGACCCAGTACTTC. As protein: CASSLDTMRETQYF. The chain joins TRBV7-8 to TRBJ2-5, with unresolved D. The CDR3 extends over 14 amino acids. V lost 1 base to trimming and J lost 5 bases, with 11 bases between them. In germline, CDR1 is SGHVS, CDR2 FQNEAQ.

In DNA form, the CDR3 reads TGTGCCAGCAGCCAACCCCGGAGGGTCCACCAAGAGACCCAGTACTTC. Translating it yields CASSQPRRVHQETQYF. This sequence joins TRBV3-1 (or the pseudogene TRBV3-2) and TRBJ2-5; D is perhaps TRBD2 (6 bases). The CDR3 contains 16 residues. V was pared by 2 bases and J by 0 bases, with 13 bases between. Germline-derived CDR1 and CDR2 are LGHDT and YNNKEL (reference sequence).

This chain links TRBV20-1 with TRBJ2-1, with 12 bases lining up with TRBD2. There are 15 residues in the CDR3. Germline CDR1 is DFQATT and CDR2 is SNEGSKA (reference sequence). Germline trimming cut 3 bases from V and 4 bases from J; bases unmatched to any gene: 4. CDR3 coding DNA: TGCAGTGCTAGTAGGCTAGCGGGGGGGTACAATGAGCAGTTCTTC. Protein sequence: CSASRLAGGYNEQFF.

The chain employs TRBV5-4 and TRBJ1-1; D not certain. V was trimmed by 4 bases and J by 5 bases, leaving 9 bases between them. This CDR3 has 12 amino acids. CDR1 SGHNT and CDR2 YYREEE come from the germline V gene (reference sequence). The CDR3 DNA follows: TGTGCCAGCAGCCCACGAGGAACTGAAGCTTTCTTT. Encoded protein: CASSPRGTEAFF.

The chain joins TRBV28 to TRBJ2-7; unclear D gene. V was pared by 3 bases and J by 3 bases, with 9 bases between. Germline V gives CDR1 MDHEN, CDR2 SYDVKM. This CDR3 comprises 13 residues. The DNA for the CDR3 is TGTGCCAGCAGTTTTACTCTCTTCTACGAGCAGTACTTC. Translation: CASSFTLFYEQYF.

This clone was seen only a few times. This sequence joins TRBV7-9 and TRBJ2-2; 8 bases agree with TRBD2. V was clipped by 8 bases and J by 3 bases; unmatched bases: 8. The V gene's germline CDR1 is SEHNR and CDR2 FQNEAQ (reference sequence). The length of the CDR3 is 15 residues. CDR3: CASPSAGGDTGELFF. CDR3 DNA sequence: TGTGCCAGCCCCTCGGCCGGGGGGGACACCGGGGAGCTGTTTTTT.